The rows below give T cell receptor beta chains drawn from one sample of a study of blood T cell repertoires in COVID-19. Measured with immunoSEQ multiplex PCR; TCRdb has only the in-frame clones, and not every one. The profile shows more than 150,000 clones, approximately 86% of them singletons. The sequencing sample was made of peripheral blood. These receptors were obtained from a man aged 60-69 years with COVID-19, enrolled during active disease. Each CDR3 is given with its conserved first and last residue. D genes are given only for firm matches. Size is omitted from some rows. Given values are once, few, many or a class for expanded clones.

clone size	V gene	D gene	J gene	CDR3 DNA	CDR3 protein
.	TRBV2	TRBD1	TRBJ2-1	TGTGCCAGCAGCAACCGGGACAGGGGTTGGCAGTTCTTC	CASSNRDRGWQFF
few	TRBV5-6	.	TRBJ2-1	TGTGCCAGCAGCTTGGCCTGGGCAGGGAAGATAAGGAATGAGCAGTTCTTC	CASSLAWAGKIRNEQFF
.	TRBV16	.	TRBJ1-2	TGTGCCAGCAGCCCCGCGACAGCTAACTATGGCTACACCTTC	CASSPATANYGYTF
once	TRBV3-1/TRBV3-2	.	TRBJ2-7	TGTGCCAGCAGCCAAGATCGGGGAGGCTACGAGCAGTACTTC	CASSQDRGGYEQYF
.	TRBV11-1	TRBD1	TRBJ1-2	TGTGCCAGCAGCACGTACCGGGACAGATCCTATGGCTACACCTTC	CASSTYRDRSYGYTF
.	TRBV7-9	.	TRBJ1-1	TGTGCCAGCAGCTCCGGGAGTTCTGAAGCTTTCTTT	CASSSGSSEAFF
.	TRBV5-6	.	TRBJ1-6	TGTGCCAGCACCCGACCGGGGTCGAATTCACCCCTCCACTTT	CASTRPGSNSPLHF
.	TRBV9	.	TRBJ1-1	TGTGCCAGCAGCTTGGGCGGGAGAGGAAGGGACACTGAAGCTTTCTTT	CASSLGGRGRDTEAFF
.	TRBV11-2	.	TRBJ1-6	TGTGCCAGCAGCTCGGGACGAGGACAGTTACGATCTTCACCCCTCCACTTT	CASSSGRGQLRSSPLHF
.	TRBV19	TRBD1	TRBJ1-2	TGTGCCAGTAGTAAATCCGGGACAGGGTATGGCTACACCTTC	CASSKSGTGYGYTF
few	TRBV7-2	.	TRBJ1-4	TGTGCCAGCACCTCCGGGTGGCGGTCGGGGAATGAAAAACTGTTTTTT	CASTSGWRSGNEKLFF
.	TRBV10-3	.	TRBJ1-5	TGTGCCACCCGACTCGAGGATCAGCCCCAGCATTTT	CATRLEDQPQHF
.	TRBV7-2	TRBD1	TRBJ1-4	TGTGCCAGCAGCCCGACAGGGAGTTCTGGTAATGAAAAACTGTTTTTT	CASSPTGSSGNEKLFF
.	TRBV27	TRBD1	TRBJ2-5	TGTGCCAGCAGTAACAGGGGCCCCAGGGAGACCCAGTACTTC	CASSNRGPRETQYF
many	TRBV7-8	.	TRBJ2-7	TGTGCCAGCAGACCCCGGTCCGCAACCTACGAGCAGTACTTC	CASRPRSATYEQYF
.	TRBV11-3	.	TRBJ1-6	TGTGCCAGCAGCTTAAGCGCAGGGGATGGTACCCTCCACTTT	CASSLSAGDGTLHF
.	TRBV12-5	.	TRBJ2-1	TGTGCTAGTGGTTTGGACAACCCTAGCTCCTACAATGAGCAGTTCTTC	CASGLDNPSSYNEQFF
once	TRBV12-3/TRBV12-4	TRBD1	TRBJ1-2	TGTGCCAGCAGTAGAGGGGGCGGCTACACCTTC	CASSRGGGYTF
.	TRBV27	.	TRBJ1-1	TGTGCCAGCAGTTTATCGGAAGGGGACACTGAAGCTTTCTTT	CASSLSEGDTEAFF
.	TRBV19	.	TRBJ1-5	TGTGCCAGTAGGCTCCGGGGGCCCCAGCATTTT	CASRLRGPQHF
.	TRBV9	.	TRBJ2-5	TGTGCCAGCAGCGTAGAGGGGTTTGAGACCCAGTACTTC	CASSVEGFETQYF
.	TRBV5-1	TRBD1	TRBJ1-1	TGCGCCAGCAGCTTGGGGGACAGAGGTGGTGAAGCTTTCTTT	CASSLGDRGGEAFF
.	TRBV18	TRBD1	TRBJ1-2	TGTGCCAGCTCACCGCCGGGACAGGAGGGCTATGGCTACACCTTC	CASSPPGQEGYGYTF
.	TRBV24-1	.	TRBJ1-1	TGTGCCACCAGTGACACAGGGTACTCGAGGGCTTTCTTT	CATSDTGYSRAFF
.	TRBV7-6	TRBD1	TRBJ2-1	TGTGCCAGCAGCTTAGGGTGGGGGACAGGGGGGAATGAGCAGTTCTTC	CASSLGWGTGGNEQFF
.	TRBV6-2/TRBV6-3	TRBD1	TRBJ1-1	TGTGCCAGCAGTTACTCGAGCAGGGGGAATGAAGCTTTCTTT	CASSYSSRGNEAFF
few	TRBV5-4	TRBD1	TRBJ2-5	TGTGCCAGCAGCTTGGGGGGGACAGGGCGAGAGACCCAGTACTTC	CASSLGGTGRETQYF
.	TRBV3-1/TRBV3-2	TRBD1	TRBJ1-1	TGTGCCAGCAGCCAAGGACAGGGGTTAGGCACTGAAGCTTTCTTT	CASSQGQGLGTEAFF
.	TRBV28	TRBD1	TRBJ1-2	TGTGCCAGCAGTTCCCCAGGGGGCGCCGGATATGGCTACACCTTC	CASSSPGGAGYGYTF
.	TRBV28	TRBD1	TRBJ1-4	TGTGCCAGCCAAGAGGACAGGGCTAATGAAAAACTGTTTTTT	CASQEDRANEKLFF
.	TRBV6-4	.	TRBJ2-1	TGTGCCAGCACCGGGGGGCCCCCTGGCAATGAGCAGTTCTTC	CASTGGPPGNEQFF
.	TRBV6-6	TRBD1	TRBJ2-7	TGTGCCACCTACCCAGGGGACAGGTTTTACTACGAGCAGTACTTC	CATYPGDRFYYEQYF
.	TRBV9	.	TRBJ2-7	TGTGCCAGCAGCGCAGCGGAGGGTCAGGTCGAGCAGTACTTC	CASSAAEGQVEQYF
.	TRBV7-7	TRBD2	TRBJ2-2	TGTGCTAGCAGCTTCGGGGGGGCCTGGACCGGGGAGCTGTTTTTT	CASSFGGAWTGELFF
.	TRBV30	TRBD1	TRBJ1-2	TGTGCCTGGACGGTGGCCGGGACAGGGATCTATGGCTACACCTTC	CAWTVAGTGIYGYTF
.	TRBV5-1	TRBD1	TRBJ1-4	TGCGCCAGCAGCTCGGGACAGGGGGTATCTAATGAAAAACTGTTTTTT	CASSSGQGVSNEKLFF
.	TRBV27	TRBD1	TRBJ1-5	TGTGCCAGCAGTGCGACAGGGGTCTATAGCAATCAGCCCCAGCATTTT	CASSATGVYSNQPQHF
.	TRBV27	TRBD1	TRBJ1-5	TGTGCCAGCAGTTTACGACAGGGGAATCAGCCCCAGCATTTT	CASSLRQGNQPQHF
.	TRBV9	.	TRBJ2-5	TGTGCCAGCAGCGTAGTTGGAGGGCCGGGGGAGACCCAGTACTTC	CASSVVGGPGETQYF
.	TRBV6-4	.	TRBJ2-2	TGTGCCAGTTTAGCGGTCACCGGGGAGCTGTTTTTT	CASLAVTGELFF
.	TRBV4-3	TRBD2	TRBJ2-7	TGCGCCAGCAGCCTGCTCACAGGGACTAGCGGGGGCTACGAGCAGTACTTC	CASSLLTGTSGGYEQYF
.	TRBV4-3	.	TRBJ2-1	TGCGCCAGCAGCCAAGATCGCGCCCTACCCCTTGAGCAGTTCTTC	CASSQDRALPLEQFF
.	TRBV3-1/TRBV3-2	TRBD2	TRBJ2-7	TGTGCCAGCAGCCCTGGGATAGCGGGGGGGGTTGCCTACGAGCAGTACTTC	CASSPGIAGGVAYEQYF
.	TRBV7-2	.	TRBJ2-1	TGTGCCAGCAGCCCCCCCTTCGGGGAGCAGTTCTTC	CASSPPFGEQFF
once	TRBV10-3	.	TRBJ1-3	TGTGCCATCAGTGTGTTACGGTCAGAGGGCTCTGGAAACACCATATATTTT	CAISVLRSEGSGNTIYF
.	TRBV12-5	TRBD1	TRBJ1-6	TGTGCTAGTGGTGGGACAGCTAATTCACCCCTCCACTTT	CASGGTANSPLHF
.	TRBV5-1	TRBD2	TRBJ2-1	TGCGCCAGCAGCAAACCGGGACTAGCGGGGGGACTCAATGAGCAGTTCTTC	CASSKPGLAGGLNEQFF
few	TRBV24-1	.	TRBJ2-5	TGTGCCACCAGTGACCGAGGGATTTTCCGCGAGACCCAGTACTTC	CATSDRGIFRETQYF
once	TRBV6-6	.	TRBJ1-4	TGTGCCAGCAGATTACACGGGGAGAATGAAAAACTGTTTTTT	CASRLHGENEKLFF
.	TRBV23-1	TRBD1	TRBJ1-6	TGCGCCAGCAGTCACCGAGGACAGGGGGCGTATTCACCCCTCCACTTT	CASSHRGQGAYSPLHF
.	TRBV4-1	TRBD1	TRBJ1-1	TGCGCCAGCAGCCAAGATGGGGGACAGGGGCCTTTGAACACTGAAGCTTTCTTT	CASSQDGGQGPLNTEAFF
.	TRBV11-2	.	TRBJ2-7	TGTGCCAGCAGCGGCAGATCTACGGCAGACACCTACTTC	CASSGRSTADTYF
few	TRBV6-5	TRBD1	TRBJ1-2	TGTGCCAGCAGAAAACAGGGGGAGGGAGGCTACACCTTC	CASRKQGEGGYTF
.	TRBV5-5	.	TRBJ2-4	TGTGCCAGCAGCCCCAGGGGTGACGGATTCAGCCAAAACATTCAGTACTTC	CASSPRGDGFSQNIQYF
.	TRBV7-2	TRBD2	TRBJ2-1	TGTGCCAGCAGCTTGGGACTAATGAACAATGAGCAGTTCTTC	CASSLGLMNNEQFF
.	TRBV6-5	TRBD2	TRBJ2-1	TGTGCCAGCAGTTCCGGGACTAGCGTCTACAATGAGCAGTTCTTC	CASSSGTSVYNEQFF
.	TRBV12-3/TRBV12-4	.	TRBJ2-5	TGTGCCAGCAGTTATAGGGAGCAAGAGACCCAGTACTTC	CASSYREQETQYF
.	TRBV5-1	.	TRBJ2-3	TGCGCCAGCAGCTCGGGAGATACGCAGTATTTT	CASSSGDTQYF
.	TRBV9	.	TRBJ2-3	TGTGCCAGCAGCTACCTGACAGGTACGCAGTATTTT	CASSYLTGTQYF
.	TRBV6-6	.	TRBJ1-3	TGTGCCAGCAGTTTTGGGAACAGGGTAGACACCATATATTTT	CASSFGNRVDTIYF